One sample yielded the 11 T cell receptor beta chains listed below, sequenced in a study of T cell responses to AZD1222 COVID-19 vaccine. The table came from immunoSEQ multiplex PCR; TCRdb's copy has only in-frame clones and leaves some out. The sample consists of about 130,000 clones, around 90% of them appearing once. The source was peripheral blood, collected on day 0 of MenACWY control vaccination. The receptors derive from an adult in good health.

The rearrangement joins TRBV28 to TRBJ1-5; unclear D gene. V shed 7 bases and J shed 0 bases, with 13 bases lying between them. The CDR3 is 15 residues long. The germline gives CDR1 MDHEN, CDR2 SYDVKM. CDR3 loop: CASTTTEYSNQPQHF. CDR3 sequence (DNA): TGTGCCAGCACCACCACGGAATATAGCAATCAGCCCCAGCATTTT.

V gene TRBV28 combines with J gene TRBJ2-2; 10 bases match TRBD2. There are 14 residues in the CDR3. Germline V gene lookup returns CDR1 MDHEN and CDR2 SYDVKM. Trimming cost V 6 bases and J 7 bases; bases outside gene matches: 5. The CDR3: CASRTSGNVGELFF. DNA of the CDR3: TGTGCCAGCAGAACTAGCGGGAATGTCGGGGAGCTGTTTTTT.

The V gene is TRBV29-1, the J gene TRBJ2-7; 9 bases align to TRBD2. The germline V gene has CDR1 SQVTM and CDR2 ANQGSEA. The CDR3 is 16 residues long. The CDR3 here is CSVKGVAGAPDYEQYF. The CDR3 DNA is TGCAGTGTCAAAGGGGTAGCGGGAGCCCCCGACTACGAGCAGTACTTC.

The rearrangement links TRBV29-1 to TRBJ2-1; D is unclear. Germline CDR1 is SQVTM and CDR2 is ANQGSEA. The V end lost 4 bases, the J end lost 7 bases, and 11 bases lay between the germline ends. The CDR3 is 12 residues long. CDR3 nucleotides: TGCAGCGTTGTACCGAGGCTGAATGAGCAGTTCTTC. Translating gives CSVVPRLNEQFF.

V usage is TRBV27 and J usage is TRBJ2-7, with 8 bases that match TRBD2. CDR1 is MNHEY and CDR2 is SMNVEV in the germline V gene (reference sequence). The ends lost 5 bases at V and 3 bases at J; junction bases unmatched: 12. The CDR3 loop spans 16 amino acids. The CDR3 coding sequence is TGTGCCAGCAGTCCCCAAGCGGGAGTAATACTCTACGAGCAGTACTTC. This encodes CASSPQAGVILYEQYF.

The V call is TRBV23-1, the J call TRBJ1-2; tentative D call: TRBD1 (5 bases). Being an ORF, TRBV23-1 has a function that is uncertain. Between the trimmed V and J ends, which lost 1 base and 4 bases, there was a span of 16 bases. This CDR3 is built from 16 residues. The CDR3 protein is CASSQFGTRIGYGYTF. For the CDR3, the DNA is TGCGCCAGCAGTCAATTCGGGACCCGTATAGGCTATGGCTACACCTTC.

This rearrangement joins TRBV6-2 or TRBV6-3 to TRBJ2-3, with 8 nucleotides matching TRBD1. CDR3 length equals 18 residues. V dropped 2 bases and J dropped 4; count of bases not matched to a gene: 14. From germline, CDR1 is MNHEY and CDR2 SVGEGT. CDR3 residues: CASSYAPRGLGFADTQYF. The CDR3 bases are TGTGCCAGCAGTTACGCCCCCAGGGGGCTGGGGTTCGCAGATACGCAGTATTTT.

The rearrangement links TRBV28 to TRBJ1-3; D is unresolved. The CDR3 has 14 residues. CDR1 is MDHEN, CDR2 SYDVKM, per germline. V was trimmed by 6 bases and J by 2 bases, leaving 11 bases between them. CDR3 residues: CASRNLGAGNTIYF. The DNA for the CDR3 is TGTGCCAGCAGGAACTTAGGTGCTGGAAACACCATATATTTT.

This sequence joins TRBV25-1 and TRBJ1-6; perhaps TRBD1 as D (5 bases). V gave up 4 bases and J gave up 9 bases, with 16 bases separating them. Germline V gives CDR1 MGHDK, CDR2 SYGVNS. The CDR3 spans 15 residues. The CDR3 region has the DNA TGTGCCAGCAGTGTGACGGGAGGGGTATTTTCACCCCTCCACTTT. This codes for CASSVTGGVFSPLHF. Full variable domain (remainder filled in from reference TRBV25-1 and TRBJ1-6): EADIYQTPRYLVIGTGKKITLECSQTMGHDKMYWYQQDPGMELHLIHYSYGVNSTEKGDLSSESTVSRIRTEHFPLTLESARPSHTSQYLCASSVTGGVFSPLHFGNGTRLTVT.

This sequence joins TRBV5-8 and TRBJ2-1; D not resolved. Trimming stripped 1 base from V and 7 bases from J, with 15 bases between. Looked up from germline, CDR1 is SGHTS and CDR2 is YDEGEE. The CDR3 length is 15 residues. The CDR3 DNA is TGTGCCAGCAGCTTGTATGCTGGACGAGAGAATGAGCAGTTCTTC. Amino acid sequence: CASSLYAGRENEQFF. The full variable domain, with the rest looked up from reference TRBV5-8 and TRBJ2-1, is EAGVTQSPTHLIKTRGQQATLRCSPISGHTSVYWYQQALGLGLQFLLWYDEGEERNRGNFPPRFSGRQFPNYSSELNVNALELEDSALYLCASSLYAGRENEQFFGPGTRLTVL.

The rearrangement uses TRBV29-1 and TRBJ2-2; 7 positions agree with TRBD2. CDR1 and CDR2 (germline): SQVTM, ANQGSEA. V shed 4 bases, J shed 4 bases, and the junction held 3 bases outside the gene matches. This CDR3 contains 13 residues. CDR3 DNA sequence: TGCAGCGTTGGAGGGAGGGGCACCGGGGAGCTGTTTTTT. The encoded protein is CSVGGRGTGELFF.